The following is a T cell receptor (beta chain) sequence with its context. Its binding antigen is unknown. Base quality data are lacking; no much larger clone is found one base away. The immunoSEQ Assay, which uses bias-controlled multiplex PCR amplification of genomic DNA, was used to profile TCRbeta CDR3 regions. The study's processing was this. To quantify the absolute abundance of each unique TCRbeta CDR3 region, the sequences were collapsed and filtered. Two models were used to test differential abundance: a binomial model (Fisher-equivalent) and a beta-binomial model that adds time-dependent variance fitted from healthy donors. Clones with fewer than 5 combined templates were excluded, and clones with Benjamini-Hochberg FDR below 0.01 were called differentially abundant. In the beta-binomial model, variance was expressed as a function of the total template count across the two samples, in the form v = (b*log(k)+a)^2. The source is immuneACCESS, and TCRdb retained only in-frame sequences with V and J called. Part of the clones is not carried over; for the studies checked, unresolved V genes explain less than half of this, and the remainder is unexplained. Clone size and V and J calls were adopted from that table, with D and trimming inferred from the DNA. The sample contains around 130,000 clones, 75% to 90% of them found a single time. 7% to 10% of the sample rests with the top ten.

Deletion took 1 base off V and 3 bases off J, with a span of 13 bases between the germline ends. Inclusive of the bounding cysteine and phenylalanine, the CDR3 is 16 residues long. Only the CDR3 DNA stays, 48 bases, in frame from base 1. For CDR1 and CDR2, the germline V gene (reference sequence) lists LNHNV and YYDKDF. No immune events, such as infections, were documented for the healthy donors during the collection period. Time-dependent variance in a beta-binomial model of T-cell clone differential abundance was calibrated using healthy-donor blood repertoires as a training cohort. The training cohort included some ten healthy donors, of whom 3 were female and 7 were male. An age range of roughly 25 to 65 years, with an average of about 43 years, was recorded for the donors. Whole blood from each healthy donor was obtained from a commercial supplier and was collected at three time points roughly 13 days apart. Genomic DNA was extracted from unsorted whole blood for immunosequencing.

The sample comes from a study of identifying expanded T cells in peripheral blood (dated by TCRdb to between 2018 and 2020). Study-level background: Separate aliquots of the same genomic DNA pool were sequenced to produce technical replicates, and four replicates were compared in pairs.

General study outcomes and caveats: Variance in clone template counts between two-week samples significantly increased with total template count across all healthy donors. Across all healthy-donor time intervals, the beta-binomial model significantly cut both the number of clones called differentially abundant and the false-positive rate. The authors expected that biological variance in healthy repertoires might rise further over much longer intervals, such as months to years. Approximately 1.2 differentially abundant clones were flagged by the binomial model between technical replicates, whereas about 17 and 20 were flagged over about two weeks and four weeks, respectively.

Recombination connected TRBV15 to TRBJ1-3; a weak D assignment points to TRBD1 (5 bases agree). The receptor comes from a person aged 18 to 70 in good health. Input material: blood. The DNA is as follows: TGTGCCACCAGCAGAGGAGGGAGGGGTGGTGGAAACACCATATATTTT. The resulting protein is CATSRGGRGGGNTIYF.